This T cell receptor (beta chain) was identified during a study of T cells in Graves' hyperthyroidism and ophthalmopathy. Study outcomes and limitations: In simple terms, a model built on 13 V-J features told ophthalmopathy apart from stable hyperthyroidism. Blood also held most thyroid clonotypes expanded beyond 0.001.

Comment on this clonotype: The antigen is unknown.

Regions amplified from RNA transcripts were the TCR beta CDR3 regions. Initially, a first-round RT-PCR of the TCR CDR3 employed the HTBI primer set. In TCRdb, the multiplex PCR reads were re-called with MiXCR into one record per CDR3 protein. The table has hundreds of thousands of distinct CDR3 sequences, 14% to 15% seen once; the top ten hold about 4.5%. A roughly 9.1 ml volume of fresh peripheral blood provided the PBMCs. This receptor was taken from a woman aged 35 to 49 with Graves' ophthalmopathy. The sample consisted of blood.

In nucleotides, the CDR3 is TGTGCCAGCAGAGGGACAACCCGGCTTCAAGAGACCCAGTACTTC. Amino acids: CASRGTTRLQETQYF. The chain links TRBV5-6 to TRBJ2-5, with a possible D match to TRBD1 (6 bases). The CDR3 is 15 amino acids. Germline-derived CDR1 and CDR2 are SGHDT and YYEEEE. V was trimmed by 5 bases and J by 2 bases, leaving 16 bases between them.